These 5 T cell receptor beta chains were sequenced from one sample in a study of T cells in Graves' hyperthyroidism and ophthalmopathy (dated by TCRdb to the late 2010s). Libraries came from multiplex PCR. The instrument was an Illumina HiSeq 2000. The TCR beta CDR3 regions were amplified from the RNA transcripts. The first round of RT-PCR for the TCR CDR3 was performed with the HTBI primer set and the Qiagen OneStep RT-PCR kit. The public reads were reanalyzed by TCRdb: fastp trimming at Q25, MiXCR alignment, in-frame beta chains only. Records with the same CDR3 protein are collapsed into one entry carrying the most frequent genes and DNA. The sample contains about 600,000 distinct CDR3 sequences, 14% of them found a single time. The ten biggest clones cover less than 9% of the sample. Sequenced input: blood. The receptors were sampled from a woman under 30 with Graves' ophthalmopathy.

Only a few counts were recorded for this clonotype. The chain links TRBV14 to TRBJ2-7, with D unclear. This CDR3 spans 13 amino acids. V was clipped by 0 bases and J by 2 bases, with 5 bases between them. Germline V CDR1 and CDR2: SGHDN, FVKESK. The chain's CDR3 is CASSQEGPYEQYF. DNA of the CDR3: TGTGCCAGCAGCCAAGAAGGCCCCTACGAGCAGTACTTC.

This clonotype was seen a handful of times. The rearrangement joins TRBV6-1 to TRBJ1-4; D call uncertain. The CDR3 runs to 15 residues. The germline V gene has CDR1 MNHNS and CDR2 SASEGT. V lost 3 bases to trimming and J lost 0 bases, with 8 bases between them. The CDR3 DNA follows: TGTGCCAGCAGTGACCCCAGAGCAACTAATGAAAAACTGTTTTTT. Translated, it gives CASSDPRATNEKLFF.

The chain combines TRBV11-2 with TRBJ1-2, with TRBD1 matching over 8 bases. This CDR3 has 15 amino acids. The germline CDR1 and CDR2 sequences are SGHAT and FQNNGV. After removal of 5 bases from V and 4 bases from J, the junction contained 9 bases not matched to a gene. In DNA form, the CDR3 reads TGTGCCAGCAGCCCGCGGACAGGGCTCGGCTATGGCTACACCTTC. This sequence encodes CASSPRTGLGYGYTF.

This clonotype was seen a single time. The chain couples TRBV7-9 to TRBJ2-1, with D hard to call. CDR3 size: 17 residues. V was shortened by 8 bases and J by 0 bases, with 20 bases between the two germline ends. Germline V gene sequence: CDR1 SEHNR, CDR2 FQNEAQ (reference sequence). For the CDR3, the DNA is TGTGCCAGCGGCCCACACCCCCGGTACAGCTCCTACAATGAGCAGTTCTTC. Its translation is CASGPHPRYSSYNEQFF.

The sample holds many counts of this clonotype. The CDR3, as DNA: TGTGCCAGCAGCTCGCGGGACCTTTTCTACGAGCAGTACTTC. This encodes CASSSRDLFYEQYF. This chain uses TRBV7-9 with TRBJ2-7, with D maybe TRBD2 (6 bases). Germline V lookup: CDR1 SEHNR, CDR2 FQNEAQ (reference sequence). The length of the CDR3 is 14 residues. With 4 bases removed from V and 3 bases from J, the gap between germline ends came to 13 bases.